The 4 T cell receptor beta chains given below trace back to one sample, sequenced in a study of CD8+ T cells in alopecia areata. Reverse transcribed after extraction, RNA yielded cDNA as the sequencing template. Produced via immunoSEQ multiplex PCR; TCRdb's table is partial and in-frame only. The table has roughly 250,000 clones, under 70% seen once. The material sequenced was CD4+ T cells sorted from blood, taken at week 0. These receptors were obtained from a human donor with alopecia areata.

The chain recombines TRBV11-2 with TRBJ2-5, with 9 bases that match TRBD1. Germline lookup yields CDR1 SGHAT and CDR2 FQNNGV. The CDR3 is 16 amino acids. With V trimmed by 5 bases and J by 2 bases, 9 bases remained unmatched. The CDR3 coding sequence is TGTGCCAGCAGCATCACCTGGACAGGGGCACAAGAGACCCAGTACTTC. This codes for CASSITWTGAQETQYF.

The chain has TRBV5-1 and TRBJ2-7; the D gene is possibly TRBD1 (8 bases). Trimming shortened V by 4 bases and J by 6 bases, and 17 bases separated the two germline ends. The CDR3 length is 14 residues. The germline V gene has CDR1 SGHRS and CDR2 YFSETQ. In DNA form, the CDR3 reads TGCGCCAGCAGCATTGGACAGGGAGGGCGCGAGCAGTACTTC. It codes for CASSIGQGGREQYF.

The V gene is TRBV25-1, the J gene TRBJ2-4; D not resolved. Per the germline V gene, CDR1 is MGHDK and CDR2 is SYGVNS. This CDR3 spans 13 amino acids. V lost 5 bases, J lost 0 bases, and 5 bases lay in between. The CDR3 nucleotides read TGTGCCAGCAGTTCTTTAGCCAAAAACATTCAGTACTTC. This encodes CASSSLAKNIQYF.

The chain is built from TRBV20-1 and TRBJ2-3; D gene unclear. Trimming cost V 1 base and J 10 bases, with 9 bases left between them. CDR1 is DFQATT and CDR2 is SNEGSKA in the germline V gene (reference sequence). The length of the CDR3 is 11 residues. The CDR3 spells CSARVADAQYF. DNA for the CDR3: TGCAGTGCTAGAGTAGCTGATGCGCAGTATTTT.